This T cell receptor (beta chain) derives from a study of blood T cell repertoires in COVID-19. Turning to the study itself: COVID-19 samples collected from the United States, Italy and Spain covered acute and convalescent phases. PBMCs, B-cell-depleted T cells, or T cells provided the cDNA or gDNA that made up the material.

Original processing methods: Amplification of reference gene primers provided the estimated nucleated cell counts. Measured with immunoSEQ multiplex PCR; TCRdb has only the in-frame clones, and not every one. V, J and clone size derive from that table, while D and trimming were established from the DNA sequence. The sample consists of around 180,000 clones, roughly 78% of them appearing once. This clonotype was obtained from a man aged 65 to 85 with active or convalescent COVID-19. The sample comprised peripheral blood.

CDR3 region: CASRLTGISGNTIYF. As DNA, the CDR3 is TGTGCCAGCAGGTTGACAGGCATCTCTGGAAACACCATATATTTT. V and J are TRBV6-5 and TRBJ1-3, with D possibly being TRBD1 (6 bases). The CDR3 length is 15 residues. The ends were cut back, 6 bases at V and 0 bases at J, with 12 bases in the middle. Germline CDR1 reads MNHEY; CDR2 reads SVGAGI.